These T cell receptor beta chains were read from a single sample in a study of T cell changes during pregnancy in multiple sclerosis. Sequencing was performed with immunoSEQ multiplex PCR; in TCRdb, only in-frame clones are kept and a portion is missing. The sample has about 44,000 clones; around nine tenths are singletons. The specimen comprised CD4+ T cells from peripheral blood mononuclear cells, sampled before pregnancy. The source of these receptors is a female donor with multiple sclerosis, enrolled in a pregnancy study. Both conserved end residues are part of each CDR3. Each record gives: clone size, J gene, V gene, D gene, CDR3 protein, CDR3 DNA. The D gene is left open where the match is weak. Some rows have no size entry. The others give once, few or many, or a class for an expanded clone.

.,TRBJ2-1,TRBV4-3,TRBD2,CASSQDTPRGDLYSEQFF,TGCGCCAGCAGCCAAGATACTCCGCGGGGGGACCTTTACAGTGAGCAGTTCTTC
.,TRBJ2-7,TRBV7-8,TRBD1,CASSLGGGQYEQYF,TGTGCCAGCAGCTTAGGAGGGGGCCAATACGAGCAGTACTTC
once,TRBJ2-7,TRBV7-9,TRBD2,CASSLSGGVGYEQYF,TGTGCCAGCAGCCTGAGCGGGGGGGTCGGCTACGAGCAGTACTTC
.,TRBJ1-6,TRBV27,.,CASSWLQNNSPLHF,TGTGCCAGCAGTTGGTTACAGAATAATTCACCCCTCCACTTT
.,TRBJ2-7,TRBV6-1,.,CASRGETGRSYEQYF,TGTGCCAGCAGAGGGGAGACAGGACGCTCCTACGAGCAGTACTTC
few,TRBJ2-7,TRBV7-9,TRBD1,CASSPGTGPYEQYF,TGTGCCAGCAGCCCCGGGACAGGTCCCTACGAGCAGTACTTC
.,TRBJ1-4,TRBV7-9,TRBD1,CASSTGTAENEKLFF,TGTGCCAGCAGCACCGGGACAGCTGAAAATGAAAAACTGTTTTTT
.,TRBJ2-1,TRBV27,TRBD1,CASSSPGTGVNEQFF,TGTGCCAGCAGTTCCCCCGGGACAGGGGTCAATGAGCAGTTCTTC
.,TRBJ1-2,TRBV29-1,.,CSVPGEGGRYGYTF,TGCAGCGTTCCCGGCGAGGGGGGGAGATATGGCTACACCTTC
.,TRBJ2-4,TRBV2,.,CATLKEGLAKNIQYF,TGTGCCACCCTAAAGGAGGGGTTAGCCAAAAACATTCAGTACTTC
.,TRBJ1-1,TRBV19,.,CASNPVRGTEAFF,TGTGCCAGTAACCCTGTCCGGGGTACTGAAGCTTTCTTT
.,TRBJ2-2,TRBV7-3,TRBD1,CASSLSQGAGGELFF,TGTGCCAGCAGCTTATCACAGGGGGCTGGCGGGGAGCTGTTTTTT
.,TRBJ1-3,TRBV6-1,.,CASSEATGNTIYF,TGTGCCAGCAGTGAAGCCACAGGAAACACCATATATTTT
.,TRBJ2-3,TRBV7-2,TRBD1,CASSLGGQGSTDTQYF,TGTGCCAGCAGCTTGGGAGGACAGGGGAGCACAGATACGCAGTATTTT
.,TRBJ2-3,TRBV10-3,TRBD2,CAISSPPGTRWLGDTQYF,TGTGCCATCAGCTCACCCCCCGGGACTAGATGGTTAGGAGATACGCAGTATTTT
few,TRBJ2-7,TRBV19,TRBD1,CASNSGQGKSGEQYF,TGTGCCAGTAATTCTGGACAGGGAAAATCTGGGGAGCAGTACTTC
.,TRBJ1-2,TRBV2,.,CASSQTGFGGYTF,TGTGCCAGCAGCCAAACAGGGTTTGGTGGCTACACCTTC
.,TRBJ1-3,TRBV7-8,.,CASSPQRVLSGNTIYF,TGTGCCAGCAGCCCACAGCGGGTCCTCTCTGGAAACACCATATATTTT
.,TRBJ2-7,TRBV6-5,TRBD2,CASRKGLAYEQYF,TGTGCCAGCAGAAAAGGACTAGCCTACGAGCAGTACTTC
.,TRBJ1-3,TRBV21-1,.,CASSKGDRGNTIYF,TGTGCCAGCAGCAAAGGGGACAGGGGGAACACCATATATTTT
.,TRBJ2-7,TRBV27,.,CASSPQGISYEQYF,TGTGCCAGCAGTCCCCAGGGAATCTCCTACGAGCAGTACTTC
.,TRBJ2-7,TRBV6-1,TRBD2,CASSEGLAGAYEQYF,TGTGCCAGCAGTGAAGGACTAGCGGGAGCCTACGAGCAGTACTTC
.,TRBJ1-5,TRBV29-1,.,CSVEVGQQAQHF,TGCAGCGTTGAAGTGGGGCAGCAAGCCCAGCATTTT
.,TRBJ1-1,TRBV6-5,TRBD1,CASSRTGRTEAFF,TGTGCCAGCAGCAGGACAGGGAGGACTGAAGCTTTCTTT
.,TRBJ1-4,TRBV4-1,.,CASSQEGRTNEKLFF,TGCGCCAGCAGCCAAGAGGGGAGAACTAATGAAAAACTGTTTTTT
.,TRBJ2-7,TRBV5-1,TRBD1,CASSLMGQGASYEQYF,TGCGCCAGCAGCTTGATGGGACAGGGGGCCTCCTACGAGCAGTACTTC
.,TRBJ1-2,TRBV5-1,.,CASSLDAPNYGYTF,TGCGCCAGCAGCTTGGACGCGCCTAACTATGGCTACACCTTC
.,TRBJ2-7,TRBV7-2,.,CASSPGAPTYEQYF,TGTGCCAGCAGCCCGGGTGCCCCTACCTACGAGCAGTACTTC
once,TRBJ1-6,TRBV5-1,.,CASSLGAEDSPLHF,TGCGCCAGCAGCTTGGGGGCGGAGGATTCACCCCTCCACTTT
.,TRBJ1-1,TRBV5-5,.,CASSSLYRAFF,TGTGCCAGCAGCTCCCTCTACAGGGCTTTCTTT
.,TRBJ2-3,TRBV4-1,TRBD1,CASSQEGGTGGTDTQYF,TGCGCCAGCAGCCAAGAAGGGGGGACAGGGGGCACAGATACGCAGTATTTT
.,TRBJ2-5,TRBV10-3,TRBD1,CAISVTTGVETQYF,TGTGCCATCAGTGTGACGACAGGGGTAGAGACCCAGTACTTC
.,TRBJ2-5,TRBV27,TRBD2,CASKAGGGETQYF,TGTGCCAGCAAGGCAGGCGGGGGAGAGACCCAGTACTTC
.,TRBJ2-3,TRBV25-1,.,CASSEYKGLAGTDTQYF,TGTGCCAGCAGTGAATATAAGGGTCTAGCTGGCACAGATACGCAGTATTTT
.,TRBJ2-7,TRBV5-1,TRBD2,CASSLVAGVDYEQYF,TGCGCCAGCAGCTTGGTAGCGGGAGTCGACTACGAGCAGTACTTC
.,TRBJ2-5,TRBV19,.,CASSIRYQETQYF,TGTGCCAGTAGTATCAGGTACCAAGAGACCCAGTACTTC
.,TRBJ1-4,TRBV5-1,.,CASSLEGVANEKLFF,TGCGCCAGCAGCTTGGAGGGAGTCGCTAATGAAAAACTGTTTTTT
.,TRBJ2-5,TRBV5-1,.,CASSSTGQPWGRETQYF,TGCGCCAGCAGCTCGACCGGACAGCCCTGGGGGAGAGAGACCCAGTACTTC
once,TRBJ1-1,TRBV5-1,.,CASSGAPGTEAFF,TGCGCCAGCAGCGGGGCACCAGGGACTGAAGCTTTCTTT
.,TRBJ1-2,TRBV29-1,TRBD1,CSVGQGARGYTF,TGCAGCGTGGGACAGGGGGCAAGGGGCTACACCTTC
.,TRBJ1-2,TRBV14,.,CASSPLRGEGGYTF,TGTGCCAGCAGCCCATTGAGAGGGGAGGGAGGCTACACCTTC
.,TRBJ2-2,TRBV7-9,TRBD2,CASSLTSGRDTGELFF,TGTGCCAGCAGCTTAACTAGCGGGAGGGACACCGGGGAGCTGTTTTTT
.,TRBJ1-3,TRBV2,.,CASRAYVGGSGNTIYF,TGTGCCAGCAGGGCTTATGTCGGCGGCTCTGGAAACACCATATATTTT
.,TRBJ1-1,TRBV28,.,CASSIYPSEAFF,TGTGCCAGCAGTATTTATCCGTCTGAAGCTTTCTTT
.,TRBJ1-3,TRBV6-1,.,CASSEGAFSGNTIYF,TGTGCCAGCAGTGAGGGGGCCTTCTCTGGAAACACCATATATTTT
.,TRBJ2-1,TRBV27,.,CASSLKGVGFF,TGTGCCAGCAGTTTAAAGGGAGTTGGGTTCTTC
.,TRBJ2-1,TRBV7-3,.,CASSPSTGNEQFF,TGTGCCAGCAGCCCCTCTACGGGCAATGAGCAGTTCTTC
.,TRBJ2-5,TRBV19,.,CASSIGGRVRQETQYF,TGTGCCAGTAGTATCGGGGGGCGGGTAAGACAAGAGACCCAGTACTTC
.,TRBJ2-4,TRBV6-5,.,CASSYSRVTNYIQYF,TGTGCCAGCAGTTACTCGAGGGTAACGAATTACATTCAGTACTTC
.,TRBJ1-1,TRBV27,.,CASGAAWDTRAFF,TGTGCCAGCGGGGCCGCTTGGGACACGCGAGCTTTCTTT
.,TRBJ2-3,TRBV4-1,TRBD2,CASSLTLAVLITDTQYF,TGCGCCAGCAGTCTAACCCTAGCGGTCCTAATCACAGATACGCAGTATTTT